Presented here are 20 T cell receptor beta chains from one specimen sequenced in a study of early T cells in non-severe SARS-CoV-2 infection. Each CDR3 protein gets one entry after TCRdb re-called the 5' RACE reads with MiXCR. The data show about 60,000 distinct CDR3 sequences, roughly 5.9% seen once. Sample: whole blood. The receptors come from an adult who was a healthcare worker with PCR-confirmed SARS-CoV-2 infection or an uninfected control (not recorded which).

In its sample, this clonotype was seen many times. This CDR3 is CASGAGTSGGASSYNEQFF. DNA of the CDR3: TGTGCCAGCGGAGCCGGGACTAGCGGGGGGGCCAGCTCCTACAATGAGCAGTTCTTC. The chain joins TRBV7-2 to TRBJ2-1; 16 bases match TRBD2. V lost 8 bases and J lost 0; bases outside the gene matches: 10. Germline CDR1 SGHTA, CDR2 FQGNSA. This CDR3 comprises 19 residues.

This clonotype was seen only a few times. CDR3 protein: CSAPSALNGGGGTQYF. CDR3 sequence (DNA): TGCAGTGCCCCCTCTGCCCTGAACGGGGGGGGTGGTACGCAGTATTTT. The V call is TRBV20-1, the J call TRBJ2-3; 8 bases fit TRBD2. The germline CDR1 and CDR2 sequences are DFQATT and SNEGSKA (reference sequence). The CDR3 is made up of 16 amino acids. With 6 bases clipped from V and 8 bases from J, the junction kept 19 bases outside the gene matches.

This clonotype was recorded many times. CDR3 residues: CASSRFTGLAQNIQYF. The DNA for the CDR3 is TGTGCCAGCAGCCGATTTACGGGACTAGCGCAAAACATTCAGTACTTC. The V call is TRBV12-3 or TRBV12-4, the J call TRBJ2-4; TRBD2 matches 10 bases. This CDR3 is built from 16 residues. V shed 6 bases and J 5 bases; nucleotides not matched to a gene: 10.

This clonotype was counted at least ten times. The chain has TRBV19 and TRBJ2-7, with TRBD1 matching 11 bases. This CDR3 has 16 amino acids. CDR1 and CDR2 from the germline V gene are LNHDA and SQIVND (reference sequence). With 4 bases clipped from V and 0 bases from J, the junction kept 5 bases outside the gene matches. The CDR3: CASSTAGTGGSYEQYF. As DNA, the CDR3 is TGTGCCAGTAGTACCGCCGGGACAGGGGGCTCCTACGAGCAGTACTTC.

The J gene is TRBJ2-3, the V gene TRBV20-1, with TRBD1 matching 9 bases. The CDR3 extends over 13 amino acids. Per the germline V gene, CDR1 is DFQATT and CDR2 is SNEGSKA (reference sequence). V lost 1 base and J lost 6; bases outside the gene matches: 2. CDR3: CSARVQGADTQYF. CDR3 DNA sequence: TGCAGTGCTAGAGTACAGGGGGCTGATACGCAGTATTTT.

The sample holds many counts of this clonotype. The gene calls are TRBV14 and TRBJ1-2, with no clear D. The CDR3 sequence is 14 residues long. Germline lookup yields CDR1 SGHDN and CDR2 FVKESK. V was pared by 0 bases and J by 2 bases, with 7 bases between. The CDR3 sequence: CASSQEPINYGYTF. The CDR3 bases are TGTGCCAGCAGCCAAGAGCCCATAAACTATGGCTACACCTTC.

The table lists this clonotype with many counts. This chain links TRBV5-1 with TRBJ1-1, with 7 nucleotides matching TRBD1. The CDR3 runs to 14 residues. Germline V CDR1 and CDR2: SGHRS, YFSETQ. V was clipped by 4 bases and J by 4 bases; unmatched bases: 7. The DNA for the CDR3 is TGCGCCAGCAGCCCCCTCAGGGGGTTCACTGAAGCTTTCTTT. This translates into CASSPLRGFTEAFF.

This clonotype has only a few counts. This rearrangement joins TRBV20-1 to TRBJ2-5; 11 bases are shared with TRBD2. The CDR3 loop spans 15 amino acids. Germline V gene sequence: CDR1 DFQATT, CDR2 SNEGSKA (reference sequence). J gave up 5 bases and V 2 bases, and 7 bases lay outside the gene matches. The CDR3 protein is CSARRPSGGQETQYF. CDR3 bases: TGCAGTGCTAGACGGCCTAGCGGGGGGCAGGAGACCCAGTACTTC.

This clonotype was detected many times. V is TRBV27 and J is TRBJ2-7; D ambiguous. Germline assignment: CDR1 MNHEY and CDR2 SMNVEV (reference sequence). This CDR3 contains 14 residues. V lost 3 bases and J lost 0, with 9 bases in between. CDR3 amino acids: CASSFGSPSYEQYF. In nucleotides, the CDR3 is TGTGCCAGCAGTTTTGGGTCCCCCTCCTACGAGCAGTACTTC.

This clonotype has a count of ten or more. The chain carries TRBV5-6 and TRBJ1-2; D not resolved. The CDR3 sequence is 15 residues long. Trimming took off 1 base at V and 7 bases at J, with 17 bases between the two ends. CDR1 SGHDT and CDR2 YYEEEE come from the germline V gene. Here the CDR3 reads CASSLPVGIDGGYTF. The CDR3, as DNA: TGTGCCAGCAGCTTGCCAGTTGGGATTGACGGTGGCTACACCTTC.

This chain uses TRBV7-6 with TRBJ2-3, with TRBD2 as a possible D gene (7 bases). The V end lost 6 bases, the J end lost 3 bases, and 22 bases lay between the germline ends. Germline V gene data show CDR1 as SGHVS and CDR2 as FNYEAQ. CDR3 length equals 17 residues. The CDR3 DNA follows: TGTGCCAGCAGTCCCGCAAGGGGGGGCGTTTGGACAGATACGCAGTATTTT. It translates to CASSPARGGVWTDTQYF.

The chain couples TRBV5-4 to TRBJ1-6; 8 bases fit TRBD1. The germline CDR1 and CDR2 sequences are SGHNT and YYREEE (reference sequence). The CDR3 is 13 amino acids. The J segment lost 10 bases and the V segment lost 4 bases, leaving 4 bases of the junction unmatched. The CDR3 reads CASSQDRGSPLHF. The CDR3 DNA reads as TGTGCCAGCAGCCAAGACAGGGGCTCACCCCTCCACTTT.

This clonotype was found many times. This chain's CDR3 is CSVGGQGRSQETQYF. As DNA, the CDR3 is TGCAGCGTTGGGGGACAGGGAAGGTCCCAAGAGACCCAGTACTTC. This chain connects TRBV29-1 to TRBJ2-5, with 9 bases lining up with TRBD1. Germline lookup yields CDR1 SQVTM and CDR2 ANQGSEA. The CDR3 runs to 15 residues. V lost 4 bases and J lost 1; bases outside the gene matches: 7. Combining the CDR3 with reference TRBV29-1 and TRBJ2-5 gives the whole variable domain SAVISQKPSRDICQRGTSLTIQCQVDSQVTMMFWYRQQPGQSLTLIATANQGSEATYESGFVIDKFPISRPNLTFSTLTVSNMSPEDSSIYLCSVGGQGRSQETQYFGPGTRLLVL.

The sample holds many counts of this clonotype. The chain couples TRBV28 to TRBJ1-1; D is possibly TRBD1 (6 bases). This CDR3 spans 14 amino acids. The germline CDR1 and CDR2 sequences are MDHEN and SYDVKM. Trimming took 5 bases from V and 7 from J, leaving 17 bases between them. CDR3 bases: TGTGCCAGCAGTCCCCCGGAGGGCAGGGGTGAAGCTTTCTTT. It is translated as CASSPPEGRGEAFF.

This clonotype has ten or more counts. This chain links TRBV4-2 with TRBJ1-1; D is uncertain. This CDR3 region has 15 residues. Germline V gives CDR1 LGHNA, CDR2 YNFKEQ. Trimming left V 1 base short and J 4 bases short, with 13 bases between. The CDR3 sequence is CASSQAKTTLTEAFF. The DNA of the CDR3 is TGTGCCAGCAGCCAAGCTAAAACAACGCTCACTGAAGCTTTCTTT.

The gene calls are TRBV6-6 and TRBJ2-3; 8 bases agree with TRBD2. The CDR3 totals 17 residues. The ends lost 0 bases at V and 4 bases at J; junction bases unmatched: 9. From germline, CDR1 is MNHNY and CDR2 SVGAGI (reference sequence). DNA of the CDR3: TGTGCCAGCAGTTACTCGACGGGGGGGCTGGAGGCAGATACGCAGTATTTT. Its translation: CASSYSTGGLEADTQYF.

This clonotype was observed many times. The chain joins TRBV5-1 to TRBJ2-2; a possible D gene is TRBD1 (6 bases). Per the germline V gene, CDR1 is SGHRS and CDR2 is YFSETQ. The CDR3 loop spans 15 amino acids. The V end was cut by 0 bases, the J end by 4 bases, with 10 bases between. For the CDR3, the DNA is TGCGCCAGCAGCTTGGGAGGACAGCTCACCGGGGAGCTGTTTTTT. It is translated as CASSLGGQLTGELFF. The full variable domain, with the rest looked up from reference TRBV5-1 and TRBJ2-2, is KAGVTQTPRYLIKTRGQQVTLSCSPISGHRSVSWYQQTPGQGLQFLFEYFSETQRNKGNFPGRFSGRQFSNSRSEMNVSTLELGDSALYLCASSLGGQLTGELFFGEGSRLTVL.

The V and J genes are TRBV5-4 and TRBJ2-5; D not resolved. Trimming took 1 base from V and 5 from J, leaving 18 bases between them. The CDR3 has 16 amino acids. The germline gives CDR1 SGHNT, CDR2 YYREEE (reference sequence). The CDR3: CASSLRARRTSETQYF. The DNA of the CDR3 is TGTGCCAGCAGCTTGAGGGCTCGACGGACGAGCGAGACCCAGTACTTC. The entire variable domain, with the rest obtained from reference TRBV5-4 and TRBJ2-5, is as follows: ETGVTQSPTHLIKTRGQQVTLRCSSQSGHNTVSWYQQALGQGPQFIFQYYREEENGRGNFPPRFSGLQFPNYSSELNVNALELDDSALYLCASSLRARRTSETQYFGPGTRLLVL.

Many counts were recorded for this clonotype. The chain uses TRBV6-5 and TRBJ2-6; no clear D. The CDR3 is 15 residues long. V lost 5 bases and J 0 bases, leaving 8 bases between the germline ends. The germline CDR1 and CDR2 sequences are MNHEY and SVGAGI. CDR3 sequence: CASSTGPSGANVLTF. The CDR3 coding sequence is TGTGCCAGCAGTACTGGGCCCTCTGGGGCCAACGTCCTGACTTTC.

This clonotype was observed many times. This chain uses TRBV7-9 with TRBJ1-6; no firm D call. The germline V gene has CDR1 SEHNR and CDR2 FQNEAQ (reference sequence). V shed 10 bases and J shed 9 bases, with 16 bases lying between them. The CDR3 contains 13 residues. CDR3 nucleotides: TGTGCCATCCCCCACGGGGTGGGTTCACCCCTCCACTTT. Protein product: CAIPHGVGSPLHF.